A selection of T cell receptor beta chains follows, all from one sample in a study of cytotoxic CD8 clonotypes in ibrutinib-treated CLL. The data were produced by immunoSEQ multiplex PCR, yet TCRdb's version contains in-frame clones alone and is incomplete. The table includes about 150,000 clones, 60% to 85% detected once. Sequencing was performed on PBMCs, taken after 24 months of ibrutinib treatment. The receptor source for this set is a human donor with chronic lymphocytic leukemia. Each CDR3 is given with its conserved first and last residue. D genes are given only for firm matches. Only part of the rows carry a size: once, few, many, or a class if the clone is expanded.

v_gene	j_gene	abundance	d_gene	CDR3aa	CDR3nt
TRBV6-5	TRBJ2-1	-	-	CASSYSMGPWVEQFF	TGTGCCAGCAGTTACTCGATGGGCCCCTGGGTGGAGCAGTTCTTC
TRBV7-2	TRBJ2-2	-	TRBD2	CASSATSGSNTGELFF	TGTGCCAGCAGCGCCACTAGCGGTTCTAACACCGGGGAGCTGTTTTTT
TRBV30	TRBJ2-7	-	-	CAWAPGAHEQYF	TGTGCCTGGGCCCCCGGGGCCCACGAGCAGTACTTC
TRBV6-6	TRBJ1-1	-	-	CASSYGGGDTEAFF	TGTGCCAGCAGTTACGGAGGGGGGGACACTGAAGCTTTCTTT
TRBV5-6	TRBJ2-6	few	TRBD1	CASSPPSTQGAGANVLTF	TGTGCCAGCAGCCCGCCCTCAACCCAGGGGGCTGGGGCCAACGTCCTGACTTTC
TRBV6-6	TRBJ1-2	-	-	CASSSAGYGYTF	TGTGCCAGCAGTTCGGCTGGCTATGGCTACACCTTC
TRBV11-1	TRBJ2-7	-	-	CASSLGDSSYEQYF	TGTGCCAGCAGCTTAGGTGACAGCTCCTACGAGCAGTACTTC
TRBV9	TRBJ2-7	-	TRBD2	CASSESGAYEQYF	TGTGCCAGCAGCGAGAGCGGGGCCTACGAGCAGTACTTC
TRBV19	TRBJ2-7	-	TRBD1	CASSSDRDGAYEQYF	TGTGCCAGTAGCTCCGACAGGGACGGAGCCTACGAGCAGTACTTC
TRBV20-1	TRBJ1-2	few	-	CSAREGYGYTF	TGCAGTGCCAGAGAAGGGTATGGCTACACCTTC
TRBV7-2	TRBJ2-2	once	-	CASSPRGTNTGELFF	TGTGCCAGCAGCCCCCGGGGGACTAACACCGGGGAGCTGTTTTTT
TRBV28	TRBJ1-1	-	-	CASQPVTRDTEAFF	TGTGCCTCCCAGCCGGTGACCCGCGACACTGAAGCTTTCTTT
TRBV7-8	TRBJ2-7	many	TRBD2	CASSPRRGVAYEQYF	TGTGCCAGCAGCCCGCGGCGGGGGGTGGCCTACGAGCAGTACTTC
TRBV30	TRBJ1-5	many	TRBD1	CAWTRGSGQPQHF	TGTGCCTGGACCAGGGGGTCAGGTCAGCCCCAGCATTTT